Below are 3 T cell receptor beta chains sequenced from a single sample in a study of T cells expressing NK-cell markers. TCRdb reanalyzed the 5' RACE reads, giving one entry per CDR3 protein sequence and no DNA. The listing contains some 390,000 distinct CDR3 sequences. Sequencing was performed on blood T cells: a sorted CD56 or NKG2C T cell subset, CD4+ or CD8+ T cells, or bulk PBMC T cells (not recorded which). These receptors all stem from a woman aged 45-59 years in good health.

This rearrangement joins TRBV12-3 or TRBV12-4 to TRBJ2-4. The CDR3 sequence is 12 residues long. CDR3 loop: CASSSGEDIQYF.

The chain links TRBV11-2 to TRBJ2-5. CDR3 length equals 14 residues. Germline V gene sequence: CDR1 SGHAT, CDR2 FQNNGV. This CDR3 reads CASSLDSTQETQYF.

V is TRBV5-1 and J is TRBJ2-5. Per germline, CDR1 SGHRS and CDR2 YFSETQ. This CDR3 comprises 15 residues. The CDR3 reads CASSLAGLNQETQYF.